The 23 T cell receptor beta chains reported below all come from one sample, sequenced in a study of cytomegalovirus exposure and HLA in healthy donors listed by TCRdb under 2017. Library generation was performed with the immunoSEQ multiplex PCR assay. The multiplex PCR relied on a mix of 60 forward primers for TCR Vbeta segments and 13 reverse primers for TCR Jbeta segments. TCRdb's version of the immuneACCESS table is confined to in-frame rearrangements and falls short of the full clone set. An unresolved V gene accounts for under half of the shortfall where checked; the remainder is of unknown origin. The sample contains about 300,000 clones, roughly 88% of them found a single time. 3% to 4% of the sample belongs to the ten largest clones. The specimen sequenced was PBMCs. The receptors here all came from a man aged 35-49 years in good health and CMV-seropositive.

The chain joins TRBV6-6 to TRBJ1-1, with D uncertain. Germline V CDR1 and CDR2: MNHNY, SVGAGI (reference sequence). The CDR3 sequence is 14 residues long. Trimming removed 2 bases from V and 3 bases from J, with 10 bases in between. The CDR3 nucleotides read TGTGCCAGCAGTTACGCTCAAGGAGACACTGAAGCTTTCTTT. As protein: CASSYAQGDTEAFF.

This chain links TRBV27 with TRBJ1-5, with 9 bases matching TRBD1. Germline-derived CDR1 and CDR2 are MNHEY and SMNVEV (reference sequence). V was pared by 6 bases and J by 0 bases, with 9 bases of the junction left unmatched. The CDR3 runs to 17 residues. In DNA form, the CDR3 reads TGTGCCAGCAGCCCCATCCTGGGACAGGGTAGCAATCAGCCCCAGCATTTT. The encoded protein is CASSPILGQGSNQPQHF.

The chain links TRBV27 to TRBJ1-5, with 7 bases aligning to TRBD1. The CDR3 is 13 residues long. Germline CDR1 is MNHEY and CDR2 is SMNVEV (reference sequence). Trimming took 6 bases from V and 5 from J; bases not matched to a gene: 4. CDR3 coding DNA: TGTGCCAGCAGCCGGACAGGACATCAGCCCCAGCATTTT. It yields the protein CASSRTGHQPQHF.

About this clone itself: A read error may produce the germline difference seen at one junction end. This sequence joins TRBV2 and TRBJ1-3; D is unresolved. The CDR3 spans 14 residues. Per the germline V gene, CDR1 is SNHLY and CDR2 is FYNNEI. CDR3 sequence reads: CASNEVGVGNTIYF. The DNA of the CDR3 is TGTGCCAGCAATGAAGTCGGGGTTGGAAACACCATATATTTT.

CDR3 loop: CASSLLPDTQNTEAFF. The CDR3 DNA is TGTGCCAGCAGTTTATTACCGGACACACAGAACACTGAAGCTTTCTTT. The V and J genes are TRBV27 and TRBJ1-1; a weak D match, TRBD1 (5 bases). From germline, CDR1 is MNHEY and CDR2 SMNVEV (reference sequence). The CDR3 sequence is 16 residues long. V gave up 1 base and J gave up 1 base, with 13 bases separating them.

The chain employs TRBV2 and TRBJ1-5; D gene unclear. CDR1 and CDR2 from the germline V gene are SNHLY and FYNNEI. The CDR3 has 14 amino acids. The V and J ends lost 2 bases and 2 bases respectively, with 7 bases between them. DNA of the CDR3: TGTGCCAGCAGTGAAATGGGCGGCAATCAGCCCCAGCATTTT. This translates into CASSEMGGNQPQHF.

The gene calls are TRBV7-8 and TRBJ2-1; a possible D gene is TRBD1 (5 bases). CDR3 size: 16 residues. V shed 7 bases and J shed 0 bases, with 16 bases lying between them. The germline V gene encodes CDR1 SGHVS and CDR2 FQNEAQ. The CDR3 loop is CASTSGNPYSYNEQFF. As DNA, the CDR3 is TGTGCCAGCACTTCAGGGAACCCGTACTCCTACAATGAGCAGTTCTTC.

The chain carries TRBV4-2 and TRBJ1-1; 9 bases agree with TRBD1. The trim removed 2 bases at V and 10 bases at J, leaving 2 bases unmatched. The CDR3 has 12 amino acids. The germline gives CDR1 LGHNA, CDR2 YNFKEQ. The CDR3 DNA is TGTGCCAGCAGCCAATTACAGGGGGCAGCTTTCTTT. It specifies CASSQLQGAAFF.

The genes are TRBV6-5 and TRBJ2-7; the match to TRBD2 covers 7 bases. The junction had 9 bases not matched to a gene; V was cut back by 4 bases and J by 6 bases. This CDR3 contains 14 residues. Germline V CDR1 and CDR2: MNHEY, SVGAGI. CDR3 protein: CASSSEWGGVEQYF. CDR3 bases: TGTGCCAGCAGTTCGGAATGGGGGGGGGTCGAGCAGTACTTC.

The gene calls are TRBV6-6 and TRBJ2-4; 9 bases are shared with TRBD1. Germline values: CDR1 MNHNY, CDR2 SVGAGI (reference sequence). The CDR3 contains 14 residues. V was pared by 5 bases and J by 13 bases, with 12 bases of the junction left unmatched. Here the CDR3 reads CASSHDATGGRQYF. CDR3 DNA sequence: TGTGCCAGCAGTCACGACGCGACAGGGGGTAGGCAGTACTTC.

J is TRBJ2-5 and V is TRBV5-6, with 11 positions matching TRBD2. From germline, CDR1 is SGHDT and CDR2 YYEEEE. This CDR3 is built from 16 residues. J was trimmed by 1 base and V by 1 base; bases with no gene match: 3. CDR3 residues: CASSLRGLAAQETQYF. CDR3 nucleotides: TGTGCCAGCAGCTTGAGGGGACTAGCGGCCCAAGAGACCCAGTACTTC.

The chain links TRBV11-2 to TRBJ1-5, with 7 nucleotides matching TRBD1. Unmatched junction bases numbered 16, after V lost 6 bases and J lost 5 bases. Germline CDR1 and CDR2: SGHAT and FQNNGV. CDR3 length: 17 residues. CDR3: CASSRRQGLRDYQPQHF. Here the CDR3 DNA reads TGTGCCAGCAGTCGAAGACAGGGTTTAAGGGACTATCAGCCCCAGCATTTT.

As DNA, the CDR3 is TGTGCCTGGAGTGTACCGAGGACCGGGAACTACGAGCAGTACTTC. Its protein is CAWSVPRTGNYEQYF. The chain links TRBV30 to TRBJ2-7; D is perhaps TRBD2 (5 bases). The germline V and J ends were trimmed by 0 bases and 3 bases, with 15 bases remaining between them. The germline CDR1 and CDR2 sequences are GTSNPN and SVGIG (reference sequence). The CDR3 runs to 15 residues.

The genes are TRBV27 and TRBJ2-1; 7 bases fit TRBD1. The V gene end was trimmed by 3 bases and the J gene end by 3 bases; junction bases not matched to a gene: 2. The CDR3 runs 14 residues. Looked up from germline, CDR1 is MNHEY and CDR2 is SMNVEV (reference sequence). The CDR3 loop is CASSLDRHYNEQFF. In DNA, the CDR3 is TGTGCCAGCAGTTTGGACAGGCACTACAATGAGCAGTTCTTC.

This clone was seen a few times. The V gene is TRBV5-1, the J gene TRBJ1-4; no reliable D call. Germline CDR1 and CDR2: SGHRS and YFSETQ. Trimming removed 5 bases at V and 7 bases at J, with 15 bases between. The CDR3 is made up of 14 amino acids. CDR3 in amino acids: CASRKVATGEKLFF. The CDR3, as DNA: TGCGCCAGCAGAAAGGTCGCCACGGGTGAAAAACTGTTTTTT.

This clone is a singleton in its sample. The chain employs TRBV29-1 and TRBJ1-1; D is possibly TRBD1 (6 bases). Germline CDR1 is SQVTM and CDR2 is ANQGSEA. V shed 3 bases and J shed 5 bases, with 13 bases lying between them. This CDR3 has 13 residues. CDR3 sequence reads: CSVDSSRGTEAFF. CDR3 bases: TGCAGCGTTGATTCCTCCAGGGGAACTGAAGCTTTCTTT.

This clone was found once. The chain carries TRBV7-9 and TRBJ2-7; D possibly corresponds to TRBD1 (6 bases). This CDR3 spans 14 amino acids. The V end was cut by 3 bases, the J end by 0 bases, with 9 bases between. Germline V lookup: CDR1 SEHNR, CDR2 FQNEAQ (reference sequence). DNA of the CDR3: TGTGCCAGCAGCTTGGGGGACAACTCCTACGAGCAGTACTTC. Protein sequence: CASSLGDNSYEQYF.

The chain employs TRBV7-2 and TRBJ2-7; 10 positions match TRBD2. The length of the CDR3 is 15 residues. From germline, CDR1 is SGHTA and CDR2 FQGNSA. V was pared by 5 bases and J by 7 bases, with 11 bases of the junction left unmatched. This CDR3 is CASSLPAGGPSEQYF. The CDR3 nucleotides read TGTGCCAGCAGCCTCCCAGCGGGAGGGCCTAGTGAGCAGTACTTC. The full variable domain, completed using reference TRBV7-2 and TRBJ2-7, is GAGVSQSPSNKVTEKGKDVELRCDPISGHTALYWYRQSLGQGLEFLIYFQGNSAPDKSGLPSDRFSAERTGGSVSTLTIQRTQQEDSAVYLCASSLPAGGPSEQYFGPGTRLTVT.

With respect to this clone: At one end, the junction sequence differs from germline, possibly due to a read error. The CDR3 bases are TGTGCCAGCAGTCCCGGTAACGTCGCGGGAGGACCACTTTTC. This gives the protein CASSPGNVAGGPLF. This sequence joins TRBV27 and TRBJ2-7, with TRBD2 matching 8 bases. Germline CDR1 MNHEY, CDR2 SMNVEV (reference sequence). The CDR3 has 14 residues.

In DNA form, the CDR3 reads TGTGCCAGTAGCCCACTGGGGGGCTATGGCTACACCTTC. As protein: CASSPLGGYGYTF. This chain links TRBV19 with TRBJ1-2; D might be TRBD1 (5 bases). This CDR3 is 13 amino acids long. V dropped 6 bases and J dropped 4 bases, with 12 bases sitting between them. Germline V gene sequence: CDR1 LNHDA, CDR2 SQIVND (reference sequence).

The table lists this clone with a count of one. The CDR3, as DNA: TGCGCCACTTCCTGGACAGGGTCTACTAACTATGGCTACACCTTC. It translates to CATSWTGSTNYGYTF. This chain links TRBV5-1 with TRBJ1-2, with 8 bases fitting TRBD1. Germline trimming cut 9 bases from V and 0 bases from J; bases unmatched to any gene: 10. The CDR3 spans 15 residues. Germline V lookup: CDR1 SGHRS, CDR2 YFSETQ.

The rearrangement links TRBV9 to TRBJ2-3; 13 positions agree with TRBD2. CDR3 size: 17 residues. The germline V gene encodes CDR1 SGDLS and CDR2 YYNGEE. J lost 3 bases, V lost 4 bases, and 8 bases had no gene match. The CDR3 nucleotides read TGTGCCAGCAGCCCCCGACTAGCGGGAGGAGCGACAGATACGCAGTATTTT. Translated, it gives CASSPRLAGGATDTQYF.

This chain links TRBV19 with TRBJ1-4; D remains unclear. CDR1 and CDR2 (germline): LNHDA, SQIVND (reference sequence). The CDR3 is 15 residues long. The V gene lost 3 bases and the J gene lost 10 bases, with 18 bases spanning the gap. CDR3 DNA sequence: TGTGCCAGTAGTATTGGCGCGGGATCCAACAGAAAACTGTTTTTT. It encodes CASSIGAGSNRKLFF.